Below, one T cell receptor (beta chain) is given with its context. Clones were sequenced by immunoSEQ multiplex PCR, and TCRdb holds only the in-frame ones, with some missing. This sample has about 62,000 clones, with approximately 94% found just once. Treatment described: preoperative locoregional IRX-2 cytokine immunotherapy. Patients received preoperative, locoregional IRX-2 cytokine immunotherapy in a phase Ib study. This record comes from a study of preoperative IRX-2 immunotherapy in early breast cancer. This material was acquired from a patient treated with IRX-2 immunotherapy. This sequence was found in a human donor with breast cancer.

The CDR3 bases are TGTGCCAGCTCAATCTGGACTAGCGGCAACAATGAGCAGTTCTTC. Its translation: CASSIWTSGNNEQFF. This chain uses TRBV18 with TRBJ2-1; 10 positions agree with TRBD2. With V trimmed by 5 bases and J by 5 bases, 6 bases remained unmatched. Germline V gives CDR1 KGHSH, CDR2 LQKENI. The CDR3 has 15 amino acids.